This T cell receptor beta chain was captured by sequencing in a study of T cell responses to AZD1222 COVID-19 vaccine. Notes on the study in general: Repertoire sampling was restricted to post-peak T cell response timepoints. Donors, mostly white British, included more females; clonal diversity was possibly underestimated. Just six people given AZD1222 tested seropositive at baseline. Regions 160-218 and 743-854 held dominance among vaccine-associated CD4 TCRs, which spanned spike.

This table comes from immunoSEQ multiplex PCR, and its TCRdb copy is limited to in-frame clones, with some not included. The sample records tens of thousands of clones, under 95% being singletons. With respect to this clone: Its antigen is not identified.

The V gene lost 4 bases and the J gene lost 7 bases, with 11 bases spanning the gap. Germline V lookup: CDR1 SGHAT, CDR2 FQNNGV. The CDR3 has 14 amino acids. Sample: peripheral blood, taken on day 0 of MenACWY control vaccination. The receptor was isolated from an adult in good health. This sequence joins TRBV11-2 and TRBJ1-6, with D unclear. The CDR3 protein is CASSSHLPNSPLHF. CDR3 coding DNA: TGTGCCAGCAGCTCACACCTTCCAAATTCACCCCTCCACTTT.